A selection of T cell receptor beta chains follows, all from one sample in a study of control samples from healthy donors and cancer patients. Produced via immunoSEQ multiplex PCR; TCRdb's table is partial and in-frame only. The profile shows around 230,000 clones, around 94% of them singletons. Sample: blood. The receptors come from a man aged 45 to 65 in good health. The CDR3 runs from the conserved cysteine through the conserved F or W. Fields, in order: V gene, CDR3 protein.

V: TRBV7-3; CDR3: CASRSTVASEQYF
V: TRBV19; CDR3: CASSNRPGLAGGTDTQYF
V: TRBV14; CDR3: CASSQDRGRGEDNEQFF
V: TRBV15; CDR3: CATSRDRASTDTQYF
V: TRBV18; CDR3: CASSRRGPDSVSYNEQFF
V: TRBV5-4; CDR3: CASYRGGNTGELFF
V: TRBV16; CDR3: CASSQSGTGEAFF
V: TRBV7-3; CDR3: CASSPQGASNEQFF
V: TRBV18; CDR3: CASSPPGTGGNKLFF
V: TRBV7-9; CDR3: CASSFGQGLGEQYF
V: TRBV2; CDR3: CASSERRAGDQPQHF
V: TRBV29-1; CDR3: CSVGLPGLAGMKQYF
V: TRBV5-8; CDR3: CASDRGTEAFF
V: TRBV2; CDR3: CASSEHREYTEAFF
V: TRBV29-1; CDR3: CSTREIANYGYTF
V: TRBV12-3/TRBV12-4; CDR3: CASRLQETQYF
V: TRBV5-1; CDR3: CASSPGTGSLPQHF
V: TRBV9; CDR3: CASSVATGRAEAFF
V: TRBV4-1; CDR3: CASSQPLGDLNSPLHF
V: TRBV29-1; CDR3: CSVENWTAQYF
V: TRBV6-5; CDR3: CASSLQGPNTEAFF
V: TRBV7-9; CDR3: CASSEGQGTEAFF
V: TRBV5-4; CDR3: CASLKAGVTGELFF
V: TRBV4-1; CDR3: CASSQPRQGANTIYF
V: TRBV15; CDR3: CATSRATGGFYEQYF
V: TRBV3-1/TRBV3-2; CDR3: CASSPTQRAGAEAFF
V: TRBV4-2; CDR3: CASSPGLAGDLTGELFF
V: TRBV27; CDR3: CASSLSPGSPLHF
V: TRBV7-2; CDR3: CASSRWRDTQYF
V: TRBV4-2; CDR3: CASSQIRYGELFF